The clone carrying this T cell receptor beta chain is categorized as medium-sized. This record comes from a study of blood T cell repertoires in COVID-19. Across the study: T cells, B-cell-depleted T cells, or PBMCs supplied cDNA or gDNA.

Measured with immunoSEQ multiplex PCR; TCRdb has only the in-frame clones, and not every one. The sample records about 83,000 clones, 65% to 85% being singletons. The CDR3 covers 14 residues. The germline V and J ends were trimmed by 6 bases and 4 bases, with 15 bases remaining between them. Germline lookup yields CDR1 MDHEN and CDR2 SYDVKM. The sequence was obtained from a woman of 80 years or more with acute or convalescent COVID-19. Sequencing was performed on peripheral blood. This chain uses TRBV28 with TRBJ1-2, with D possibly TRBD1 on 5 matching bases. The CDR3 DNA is TGTGCCAGCAGCCCACGGGGGATACCCTATGGCTACACCTTC. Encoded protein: CASSPRGIPYGYTF.